One sample yielded the 21 T cell receptor beta chains listed below, sequenced in a study of T cell repertoires in cytomegalovirus infection. TCRdb re-called the reads through MiXCR, storing one row per CDR3 protein. The table has about 740,000 distinct CDR3 sequences, about a third seen once. Sequencing used PBMCs. The receptors here all came from a human donor in good health (CMV status not recorded). Some clones in this sample may be carry-over from other donors' samples.

This chain connects TRBV10-1 to TRBJ1-4; D unclear. CDR3 size: 17 residues. V shed 2 bases and J shed 0 bases, with 13 bases lying between them. Germline V gives CDR1 WNHNN, CDR2 SYGVQD (reference sequence). The CDR3 sequence is CASSEDYFGATNEKLFF. CDR3 in DNA: TGCGCCAGCAGTGAGGACTATTTTGGTGCAACTAATGAAAAACTGTTTTTT.

This rearrangement joins TRBV6-5 to TRBJ2-1; the D gene is possibly TRBD2 (6 bases). The CDR3 runs 14 residues. Germline V CDR1 and CDR2: MNHEY, SVGAGI. V lost 7 bases, J lost 14 bases, and 24 bases lay in between. CDR3 sequence (DNA): TGTGCCAGCATTACCCCGACTAGTAAGAATGATAAGTTCTTC. This sequence encodes CASITPTSKNDKFF.

A remark on this clonotype: A single base separates this from a much larger clone, so it may be a read error. The chain recombines TRBV7-2 with TRBJ2-3; perhaps D is TRBD1 or TRBD2 (5 bases each). The V gene's germline CDR1 is SGHTA and CDR2 FQGNSA. This CDR3 contains 15 residues. The CDR3 sequence is CASTRKSGGTDPQYF. CDR3 nucleotides: TGTGCCAGCACCCGCAAAAGTGGGGGTACAGATCCGCAGTATTTT.

The CDR3 spells CASSNAGTEFF. DNA of the CDR3: TGTGCCAGCAGTAACGCCGGGACGGAGTTCTTC. This rearrangement joins TRBV12-3 or TRBV12-4 to TRBJ2-1; D is perhaps TRBD1 or TRBD2 (5 bases each). The germline V and J ends were trimmed by 5 bases and 14 bases, with 13 bases remaining between them. The CDR3 covers 11 residues.

This clonotype was observed a handful of times. The chain combines TRBV7-8 with TRBJ2-1; 8 nucleotides align to TRBD1. V trimming: 5 bases; J trimming: 5 bases; junction bases outside the gene matches: 8. The CDR3 has 15 amino acids. Germline-derived CDR1 and CDR2 are SGHVS and FQNEAQ. Here the CDR3 reads CASSGTGGRNNEQFF. CDR3 coding DNA: TGTGCCAGCAGCGGAACAGGGGGACGCAACAATGAGCAGTTCTTC.

Details on this clonotype: One end of the junction fails to match germline, which may point to a read error. The chain links TRBV7-2 to TRBJ2-7; D not certain. Germline V gene sequence: CDR1 SGHTA, CDR2 FQGNSA. The CDR3 contains 13 residues. The CDR3 sequence: CARNLVPTYEKYF. DNA of the CDR3: TGTGCCAGAAACTTAGTACCGACCTACGAGAAGTACTTC.

This chain connects TRBV4-1 to TRBJ1-3; D remains ambiguous. Between the trimmed V and J ends, which lost 10 bases and 5 bases, there was a span of 15 bases. This CDR3 spans 13 amino acids. Germline CDR1 reads MGHRA; CDR2 reads YSYEKL. CDR3 sequence: CAIIQDRRNTIYF. The CDR3, as DNA: TGCGCCATCATCCAAGATCGGCGAAACACCATATATTTT.

The chain carries TRBV24-1 and TRBJ2-7; TRBD2 is a possible D gene (5 bases). CDR1 is KGHDR, CDR2 SFDVKD, per germline. This CDR3 is built from 12 residues. The V gene lost 5 bases and the J gene lost 7 bases, with 11 bases spanning the gap. The CDR3 sequence is CATSGAPGEQYF. The CDR3 region has the DNA TGTGCCACCAGTGGTGCCCCGGGGGAGCAGTACTTC.

The chain recombines TRBV19 with TRBJ2-5, with D uncertain. Germline-derived CDR1 and CDR2 are LNHDA and SQIVND (reference sequence). V was pared by 6 bases and J by 0 bases, with 17 bases between. The CDR3 extends over 16 amino acids. The CDR3 reads CASSAGRIGDQETQYF. In nucleotides, the CDR3 is TGTGCCAGTAGCGCCGGCAGGATAGGAGACCAAGAGACCCAGTACTTC.

The chain couples TRBV11-3 to TRBJ2-1, with D maybe TRBD2 (6 bases). CDR1 and CDR2 from the germline V gene are SGHNT and YENEEA. Trimming stripped 0 bases from V and 11 bases from J, with 11 bases between. The CDR3 consists of 13 residues. The CDR3 DNA is TGTGCCAGCAGCTTAGATCTGGGGGGACAGCAGTTCTTC. This encodes CASSLDLGGQQFF. Filled out from reference TRBV11-3 and TRBJ2-1, the complete variable domain reads EAGVVQSPRYKIIEKKQPVAFWCNPISGHNTLYWYLQNLGQGPELLIRYENEEAVDDSQLPKDRFSAERLKGVDSTLKIQPAELGDSAVYLCASSLDLGGQQFFGPGTRLTVL.

J is TRBJ1-2 and V is TRBV10-3, with no clear D. The CDR3 extends over 11 amino acids. Germline CDR1 reads ENHRY; CDR2 reads SYGVKD. The V end lost 4 bases, the J end lost 3 bases, and 3 bases lay between the germline ends. The CDR3 DNA reads as TGTGCCATCAGTGCCCACTATGGCTACACCTTC. The encoded protein is CAISAHYGYTF.

There are many counts of this clonotype. The J gene is TRBJ2-3, the V gene TRBV7-2, with TRBD2 matching 7 bases. V trimming: 5 bases; J trimming: 2 bases; junction bases outside the gene matches: 7. This CDR3 is 15 amino acids long. The germline CDR1 and CDR2 sequences are SGHTA and FQGNSA. Written as DNA, the CDR3 is TGTGCCAGCAGCCCTCAAGCGGGGATCACAGATACGCAGTATTTT. Protein: CASSPQAGITDTQYF.

This chain links TRBV28 with TRBJ1-1, with D perhaps TRBD1 (6 bases). Trimming took 6 bases from V and 3 from J, leaving 23 bases between them. Germline lookup yields CDR1 MDHEN and CDR2 SYDVKM. The CDR3 is 17 amino acids. The CDR3 protein is CASRVYTGRGADTEAFF. DNA of the CDR3: TGTGCCAGCAGGGTCTACACAGGGAGGGGTGCAGACACTGAAGCTTTCTTT. The whole variable domain, remainder taken from reference TRBV28 and TRBJ1-1, is DVKVTQSSRYLVKRTGEKVFLECVQDMDHENMFWYRQDPGLGLRLIYFSYDVKMKEKGDIPEGYSVSREKKERFSLILESASTNQTSMYLCASRVYTGRGADTEAFFGQGTRLTVV.

The CDR3 sequence: CASSYRGQQPQHF. The CDR3 nucleotides read TGTGCCAGTAGTTACAGGGGTCAACAGCCCCAGCATTTT. The rearrangement uses TRBV19 and TRBJ1-5; 7 bases agree with TRBD1. CDR3 size: 13 residues. Per the germline V gene, CDR1 is LNHDA and CDR2 is SQIVND (reference sequence). The J segment lost 7 bases and the V segment lost 5 bases, leaving 5 bases of the junction unmatched.

The CDR3 spells CASSQDRWREGPAEQYF. The CDR3 DNA reads TGTGCCAGCAGCCAAGACAGATGGCGGGAGGGCCCCGCCGAGCAGTACTTC. The chain combines TRBV3-1 with TRBJ2-7, with 9 nucleotides matching TRBD2. V shed 0 bases, J shed 6 bases, and the junction held 12 bases outside the gene matches. The V gene's germline CDR1 is LGHDT and CDR2 YNNKEL (reference sequence). This CDR3 comprises 17 residues.

The chain recombines TRBV6-5 with TRBJ1-5, with D perhaps TRBD1 (5 bases). Germline loops: CDR1 MNHEY, CDR2 SVGAGI. The CDR3 consists of 14 residues. Trimming left V 0 bases short and J 6 bases short, with 9 bases between. The CDR3 sequence is CASSYSAGSQPQHF. In DNA, the CDR3 is TGTGCCAGCAGTTACTCGGCAGGGTCTCAGCCCCAGCATTTT.

Ten or more counts support this clonotype. The chain is built from TRBV7-2 and TRBJ1-1; 7 positions match TRBD1. The CDR3 spans 15 residues. V lost 1 base and J lost 6; bases outside the gene matches: 8. Germline lookup yields CDR1 SGHTA and CDR2 FQGNSA. The CDR3: CASSLGRGRGAEAFF. In DNA form, the CDR3 reads TGTGCCAGCAGCTTAGGGAGGGGGCGAGGCGCTGAAGCTTTCTTT.

The chain combines TRBV11-2 with TRBJ2-1; possible D gene TRBD2, 5 bases. The germline V and J ends were trimmed by 1 base and 14 bases, with 15 bases remaining between them. The CDR3 runs 13 residues. Germline V gene data show CDR1 as SGHAT and CDR2 as FQNNGV. In DNA, the CDR3 is TGTGCCAGCAGCTTAGGGGCCCGACTCGGGGAGTTCTTC. It is translated as CASSLGARLGEFF.

A word on this clonotype: The junction shows a germline mismatch at one end, possibly a read error. The chain combines TRBV5-6 with TRBJ1-1, with D uncertain. The CDR3 is 14 amino acids. Germline V CDR1 and CDR2: SGHDT, YYEEEE. The CDR3 loop reads CASSLGHLNTEALF. In DNA, the CDR3 is TGTGCCAGCAGCTTGGGTCACTTGAACACTGAAGCTTTATTT.

This clonotype came up a few times. This chain joins TRBV4-1 and TRBJ2-1; the D call may be TRBD1 or TRBD2 (5 bases each). The V end lost 0 bases, the J end lost 10 bases, and 25 bases lay between the germline ends. There are 18 residues in the CDR3. CDR1 is MGHRA and CDR2 is YSYEKL in the germline V gene. Here the CDR3 reads CASSQEGRLAPRDGEQFF. CDR3 nucleotides: TGCGCCAGCAGCCAAGAAGGGCGGCTAGCCCCCCGGGACGGGGAGCAGTTCTTC.

Points on this clonotype: It is likely a read error, because the conserved phenylalanine at the end of the CDR3 is missing. The rearrangement joins TRBV7-3 to TRBJ2-5, with 9 bases identical to TRBD2. Germline V gene lookup returns CDR1 SGHTA and CDR2 FQGTGA. V shed 2 bases, J shed 2 bases, and the junction held 0 bases outside the gene matches. This CDR3 is 14 amino acids long. The CDR3 DNA sequence: TGTGCCAGCAGCTTAGCGGGGGGGCAAGAGACCCAGTACTTA. It codes for CASSLAGGQETQYL.